This T cell receptor (beta chain) was recorded in a study of blood T cells in healthy people across ages. Then a second PCR, running roughly 7 to 11 cycles, was carried out with a sample-barcoded 5' primer and a J-beta primer mix. All samples yielded 2.5 million or more CDR3-containing paired-end reads. MiXCR, run by TCRdb on the 5' RACE reads, gives a single entry per CDR3 protein. The sample lists 1 million or so distinct CDR3 sequences, 35% to 55% occurring once. The table lists this clonotype with a few counts. This CDR3 has 13 residues. CDR1 is SNHLY, CDR2 FYNNEI, per germline. V gave up 6 bases and J gave up 0 bases, with 9 bases separating them.

The receptor's source is a woman aged 55-70 years in good health. The chain couples TRBV2 to TRBJ2-7; perhaps D is TRBD1 or TRBD2 (5 bases each). Source material: blood. As DNA, the CDR3 is TGTGCCAGCAGGGGGACGAACTCCTACGAGCAGTACTTC. Encoded protein: CASRGTNSYEQYF.